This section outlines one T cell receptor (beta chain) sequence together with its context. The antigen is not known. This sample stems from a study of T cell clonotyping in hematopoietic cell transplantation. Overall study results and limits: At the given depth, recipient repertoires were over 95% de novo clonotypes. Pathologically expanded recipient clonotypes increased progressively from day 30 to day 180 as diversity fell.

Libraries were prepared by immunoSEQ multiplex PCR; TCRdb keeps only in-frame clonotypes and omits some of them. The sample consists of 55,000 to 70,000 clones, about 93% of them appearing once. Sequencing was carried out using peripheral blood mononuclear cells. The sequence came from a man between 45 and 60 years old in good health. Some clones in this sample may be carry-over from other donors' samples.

The chain's CDR3 is CASSLGRIKKSTYEQYF. The CDR3 nucleotides are TGTGCCAGCAGCTTGGGCAGGATAAAAAAAAGTACCTACGAGCAGTACTTC. The chain employs TRBV7-2 and TRBJ2-7; no firm D call. Germline lookup yields CDR1 SGHTA and CDR2 FQGNSA. There are 17 residues in the CDR3. V was pared by 3 bases and J by 2 bases, with 20 bases between.